This TCR beta chain was profiled in a study of CD8+CD57+ T cells in acquired aplastic anemia. V lost 4 bases, J lost 2 bases, and 7 bases stayed unmatched. Germline CDR1 reads SGHRS; CDR2 reads YFSETQ. The CDR3 covers 15 residues. The template for TCR beta VDJ and CDR3 sequence profiling was genomic DNA. TCRdb ran MiXCR on the reads and lists one entry per CDR3 protein. This table holds approximately 270,000 distinct CDR3 sequences, 55% to 60% found once. The sequencing input was sorted CD4+, CD8+, or CD8+CD57+ T cells (not recorded which) from PBMCs. This receptor was taken from a human donor with severe aplastic anemia or a healthy control (not recorded which). This chain uses TRBV5-1 with TRBJ2-7; 9 nucleotides line up with TRBD1. The DNA of the CDR3 is TGCGCCAGCAGCCGGGGACAGGGAGGAGCCTACGAGCAGTACTTC. Translated, it gives CASSRGQGGAYEQYF.